One sample yielded the 10 T cell receptor beta chains listed below, sequenced in a study of CD8 T cells in Susac syndrome. With random hexamers, reverse transcription was performed on about 0.5 to 1 ug of RNA. TCRdb used MiXCR to reprocess the immunoSEQ multiplex PCR reads, holding one entry per CDR3 protein. The table has approximately 200,000 distinct CDR3 sequences, around nine tenths seen once; the top ten hold 0.1% to 0.15%. The source material was CD8+ T cells from PBMCs. The receptors were sampled from a human donor with multiple sclerosis.

This chain joins TRBV4-2 and TRBJ1-1; no firm D call. The CDR3 has 14 amino acids. Germline V lookup: CDR1 LGHNA, CDR2 YNFKEQ. The V end was cut by 1 base, the J end by 1 base, with 7 bases between. The CDR3 here is CASSQATENTEAFF. In nucleotides, the CDR3 is TGTGCCAGCAGCCAAGCTACGGAGAACACTGAAGCTTTCTTT.

The rearrangement joins TRBV5-4 to TRBJ2-1; perhaps D is TRBD1 or TRBD2 (5 bases each). The CDR3 sequence is 16 residues long. Trimming cost V 0 bases and J 9 bases, with 19 bases left between them. Germline lookup yields CDR1 SGHNT and CDR2 YYREEE (reference sequence). This CDR3 reads CASSLGVMGVGGEQFF. CDR3 DNA: TGTGCCAGCAGCTTGGGGGTGATGGGGGTGGGCGGTGAGCAGTTCTTC.

CDR3 protein: CASSSQAFERETQYF. CDR3 coding DNA: TGTGCCAGCAGCTCCCAAGCCTTTGAGAGGGAGACCCAGTACTTC. The chain combines TRBV13 with TRBJ2-5; no definite D call. There are 15 residues in the CDR3. The germline CDR1 and CDR2 sequences are PRHDT and FYEKMQ (reference sequence). V lost 4 bases and J lost 5, with 17 bases in between.

On this clonotype: Its ends do not fully match the called genes, so a read error is possible. This rearrangement joins TRBV4-1 to TRBJ2-2, with 10 bases matching TRBD2. This CDR3 contains 15 residues. Germline V lookup: CDR1 MGHRA, CDR2 YSYEKL. The CDR3 spells CASRQAGGKAGELFF. CDR3 bases: TGCGCCAGCAGGCAAGCGGGAGGGAAGGCCGGGGAGCTGTTTTTT.

There are a few counts of this clonotype. The V gene is TRBV25-1, the J gene TRBJ2-1; D unresolved. The V end lost 4 bases, the J end lost 0 bases, and 10 bases lay between the germline ends. This CDR3 has 15 residues. Germline CDR1 MGHDK, CDR2 SYGVNS. The CDR3 coding sequence is TGTGCCAGCAGTGGGTGGGGTAGCTCCTACAATGAGCAGTTCTTC. This codes for CASSGWGSSYNEQFF.

The chain recombines TRBV29-1 with TRBJ2-1, with D unresolved. The ends were cut back, 1 base at V and 5 bases at J, with 21 bases in the middle. This CDR3 is 17 amino acids long. Germline CDR1 is SQVTM and CDR2 is ANQGSEA. The CDR3 region is CSVEGASLPPTDNEQFF. The CDR3 DNA reads as TGCAGCGTTGAAGGGGCTTCGCTGCCCCCCACCGACAATGAGCAGTTCTTC.

V usage is TRBV7-9 and J usage is TRBJ1-2; no clear D. Trimming removed 2 bases at V and 5 bases at J, with 12 bases between. This CDR3 comprises 14 residues. Germline V gives CDR1 SEHNR, CDR2 FQNEAQ (reference sequence). The chain's CDR3 is CASSLKGFGYGYTF. DNA of the CDR3: TGTGCCAGCAGCTTAAAGGGATTTGGGTATGGCTACACCTTC. The full variable domain, its missing parts supplied by reference TRBV7-9 and TRBJ1-2, is DTGVSQNPRHKITKRGQNVTFRCDPISEHNRLYWYRQTLGQGPEFLTYFQNEAQLEKSRLLSDRFSAERPKGSFSTLEIQRTEQGDSAMYLCASSLKGFGYGYTFGSGTRLTVV.

The J gene is TRBJ1-1, the V gene TRBV6-2 or TRBV6-3; no reliable D call. V shed 2 bases and J shed 7 bases, with 8 bases lying between them. From germline, CDR1 is MNHEY and CDR2 SVGEGT. The CDR3 loop spans 12 amino acids. CDR3 loop: CASSYPAIEAFF. The CDR3 region has the DNA TGTGCCAGCAGTTACCCAGCCATTGAAGCTTTCTTT.

The chain links TRBV3-1 to TRBJ2-7, with 7 bases lining up with TRBD2. The CDR3 sequence is 15 residues long. The V and J ends lost 1 base and 0 bases, in that order; junction bases with no gene match: 3. Per germline, CDR1 LGHDT and CDR2 YNNKEL (reference sequence). CDR3 coding DNA: TGTGCCAGCAGCCAAGGAATAGCGGGCTCCTACGAGCAGTACTTC. Translated: CASSQGIAGSYEQYF.

The chain joins TRBV30 to TRBJ2-2; 7 bases fit TRBD1. V was pared by 0 bases and J by 3 bases, with 4 bases of the junction left unmatched. The germline V gene has CDR1 GTSNPN and CDR2 SVGIG (reference sequence). This CDR3 comprises 15 residues. CDR3 in amino acids: CAWSVGGVDTGELFF. The CDR3 DNA follows: TGTGCCTGGAGTGTAGGGGGCGTAGACACCGGGGAGCTGTTTTTT.